This paragraph reports one T cell receptor beta chain. Germline V gene sequence: CDR1 SEHNR, CDR2 FQNEAQ (reference sequence). Trimming removed 5 bases at V and 7 bases at J, with 10 bases between. The CDR3 contains 12 residues. One entry per CDR3 protein, called by TCRdb with MiXCR from the 5' RACE reads. The repertoire includes roughly 64,000 distinct CDR3 sequences, 22% of them detected once, and under 3.5% sits in the top ten. The sequenced material came from memory CD4+ T cells sorted from a lymph node. Noted subset: memory CD4+ T cells, CD4+CD45RO+CD25-. The chain uses TRBV7-9 and TRBJ2-3; no clear D. This receptor was taken from a female donor with breast cancer. The CDR3 protein is CASSPTHNTQYF. The CDR3 DNA sequence: TGTGCCAGCAGCCCAACTCATAATACGCAGTATTTT.